The 28 T cell receptor beta chains below all came from one sample that was sequenced in a study of blood T cells in healthy people across ages. A second PCR of 7 to 11 cycles used a sample-barcoded 5' primer and a J-beta primer mix. TCRdb re-derived calls from the 5' RACE reads in MiXCR, one entry per CDR3 protein. The sample contains about 1.4 million distinct CDR3 sequences, around 55% of which appear only once. The sequenced material came from blood. The receptors derive from a man between 18 and 35 years old in good health.

This chain links TRBV13 with TRBJ1-2; 7 nucleotides match TRBD1. Losses at the gene ends were 0 bases for V and 5 bases for J; bases not matched to a gene: 6. The CDR3 totals 15 residues. Germline CDR1 is PRHDT and CDR2 is FYEKMQ (reference sequence). The CDR3 DNA reads as TGTGCCAGCAGCTTAGGAGGGGGCGGGAAGTATGGCTACACCTTC. This sequence encodes CASSLGGGGKYGYTF.

The V gene is TRBV4-3, the J gene TRBJ2-6, with 8 bases lining up with TRBD1. The CDR3 loop spans 17 amino acids. Germline V CDR1 and CDR2: LGHNA, YSLEER. V trimming: 4 bases; J trimming: 1 base; junction bases outside the gene matches: 6. For the CDR3, the DNA is TGCGCCAGCAGCCCACGGACAGGGATTTCTGGGGCCAACGTCCTGACTTTC. Translated, it gives CASSPRTGISGANVLTF.

J is TRBJ1-2 and V is TRBV6-1, with 9 bases that match TRBD1. The CDR3 totals 13 residues. The ends lost 10 bases at V and 2 bases at J; junction bases unmatched: 5. Germline CDR1 MNHNS, CDR2 SASEGT. CDR3 in amino acids: CATSDRGNYGYTF. The DNA of the CDR3 is TGTGCCACCTCGGACAGGGGAAACTATGGCTACACCTTC.

This clonotype was found once. V is TRBV28 and J is TRBJ2-1; D is perhaps TRBD1 or TRBD2 (5 bases each). V was clipped by 3 bases and J by 8 bases, with 14 bases between them. Germline V gene lookup returns CDR1 MDHEN and CDR2 SYDVKM. The CDR3 runs 14 residues. CDR3 protein: CASSFLGETDEQFF. In nucleotides, the CDR3 is TGTGCCAGCAGTTTTCTAGGGGAGACGGATGAGCAGTTCTTC.

The gene calls are TRBV6-5 and TRBJ2-7, with D hard to call. This CDR3 contains 17 residues. The V end was cut by 0 bases, the J end by 4 bases, with 19 bases between. In germline, CDR1 is MNHEY, CDR2 SVGAGI. DNA for the CDR3: TGTGCCAGCAGTTACTCGACACCGGCCTTAAGAGTGTACGAGCAGTACTTC. Protein: CASSYSTPALRVYEQYF.

This chain joins TRBV27 and TRBJ2-1; the match to TRBD2 covers 13 bases. The CDR3 runs to 15 residues. V trimming: 2 bases; J trimming: 8 bases; junction bases outside the gene matches: 3. CDR1 MNHEY and CDR2 SMNVEV come from the germline V gene (reference sequence). In nucleotides, the CDR3 is TGTGCCAGCAGTTTAGGGACTAGCGGGAATGATGAGCAGTTCTTC. It encodes CASSLGTSGNDEQFF.

This clonotype was seen a few times. The V gene is TRBV11-2, the J gene TRBJ1-6; TRBD1 aligns across 11 bases. Germline V CDR1 and CDR2: SGHAT, FQNNGV. V shed 1 base, J shed 8 bases, and the junction held 4 bases outside the gene matches. This CDR3 comprises 16 residues. The CDR3 protein is CASSLVPGQGDSPLHF. The CDR3 nucleotides are TGTGCCAGCAGCTTAGTTCCGGGACAGGGGGATTCACCCCTCCACTTT.

There are a few counts of this clonotype. V is TRBV6-2 or TRBV6-3 and J is TRBJ2-7; D is perhaps TRBD1 (5 bases). The germline gives CDR1 MNHEY, CDR2 SVGEGT. Trimming cost V 6 bases and J 3 bases, with 15 bases left between them. The length of the CDR3 is 14 residues. CDR3: CASSARTQDYEQYF. DNA of the CDR3: TGTGCCAGCAGCGCCAGGACACAGGACTACGAGCAGTACTTC.

V is TRBV28 and J is TRBJ2-7; possible D gene TRBD1, 6 bases. Germline V gives CDR1 MDHEN, CDR2 SYDVKM. CDR3 length: 16 residues. Trimming cost V 5 bases and J 1 base, with 18 bases left between them. The CDR3 spells CASSRGGPRASYEQYF. DNA for the CDR3: TGTGCCAGCAGTCGAGGGGGACCCAGGGCGTCCTACGAGCAGTACTTC. Filled out from reference TRBV28 and TRBJ2-7, the complete variable domain reads DVKVTQSSRYLVKRTGEKVFLECVQDMDHENMFWYRQDPGLGLRLIYFSYDVKMKEKGDIPEGYSVSREKKERFSLILESASTNQTSMYLCASSRGGPRASYEQYFGPGTRLTVT.

The chain recombines TRBV10-2 with TRBJ2-4; D is uncertain. The J call could be wrong; TRBJ2-7 is a better fit for the DNA end. Germline CDR1 WSHSY, CDR2 SAAADI. This CDR3 is 14 amino acids long. CDR3: CASSEYEATYEQYF. CDR3 sequence (DNA): TGCGCCAGCAGTGAGTATGAGGCAACCTACGAGCAGTACTTC.

V gene TRBV7-8 combines with J gene TRBJ2-2; no definite D call. V was clipped by 2 bases and J by 3 bases, with 10 bases between them. Germline CDR1 and CDR2: SGHVS and FQNEAQ. This CDR3 contains 15 residues. CDR3 in amino acids: CASSLLGGDTGELFF. CDR3 DNA: TGTGCCAGCAGCTTACTAGGTGGGGACACCGGGGAGCTGTTTTTT. The full variable domain, its missing parts supplied by reference TRBV7-8 and TRBJ2-2, is GAGVSQSPRYKVAKRGQDVALRCDPISGHVSLFWYQQALGQGPEFLTYFQNEAQLDKSGLPSDRFFAERPEGSVSTLKIQRTQQEDSAVYLCASSLLGGDTGELFFGEGSRLTVL.

This sequence joins TRBV28 and TRBJ2-7; a possible D gene is TRBD1 (6 bases). This CDR3 has 15 amino acids. V lost 3 bases and J 0 bases, leaving 12 bases between the germline ends. Germline-derived CDR1 and CDR2 are MDHEN and SYDVKM. CDR3 region: CASSFLWDTSYEQYF. The CDR3 DNA is TGTGCCAGCAGTTTCCTCTGGGACACCTCCTACGAGCAGTACTTC.

The chain links TRBV20-1 to TRBJ2-5, with TRBD1 matching over 9 bases. The junction had 14 bases not matched to a gene; V was cut back by 3 bases and J by 6 bases. The germline V gene has CDR1 DFQATT and CDR2 SNEGSKA (reference sequence). The CDR3 sequence is 16 residues long. In DNA form, the CDR3 reads TGCAGTGCTAGTCCCGGGACAGGGAGATCGAGAAAGACCCAGTACTTC. Translation: CSASPGTGRSRKTQYF.

This chain uses TRBV3-1 with TRBJ2-5; 7 nucleotides line up with TRBD2. The last part of the DNA fits TRBJ2-7 better; the J call may be wrong. In germline, CDR1 is LGHDT, CDR2 YNNKEL (reference sequence). The CDR3 has 12 residues. In DNA form, the CDR3 reads TGTGCCAGCAAGGCTAGCGGAGACGAGCAGTACTTC. This translates into CASKASGDEQYF.

For this clonotype: One end of the junction does not line up with germline, which may come from a read error. This chain links TRBV4-1 with TRBJ2-3, with a weak D call TRBD2 (5 bases). This CDR3 is 17 amino acids long. Per the germline V gene, CDR1 is MGHRA and CDR2 is YSYEKL. The CDR3 protein is CASSQDLGGLSTDMQYF. The DNA of the CDR3 is TGCGCCAGCAGCCAAGATCTCGGCGGGCTTAGCACAGATATGCAGTATTTT.

The J gene is TRBJ2-6, the V gene TRBV10-2; D unresolved. CDR1 is WSHSY and CDR2 is SAAADI in the germline V gene. The ends were cut back, 2 bases at V and 0 bases at J, with 17 bases in the middle. The CDR3 runs 19 residues. CDR3 sequence reads: CASSERVFVSSSGANVLTF. The CDR3 DNA is TGCGCCAGCAGTGAGAGGGTTTTTGTCAGCAGCTCTGGGGCCAACGTCCTGACTTTC.

This chain connects TRBV20-1 to TRBJ2-5; 10 nucleotides match TRBD2. After removal of 3 bases from V and 4 bases from J, the junction contained 2 bases not matched to a gene. In germline, CDR1 is DFQATT, CDR2 SNEGSKA (reference sequence). CDR3 size: 13 residues. CDR3 in amino acids: CSASLAGVETQYF. CDR3 nucleotide sequence: TGCAGTGCTAGCCTAGCGGGAGTAGAGACCCAGTACTTC.

The chain carries TRBV12-3 or TRBV12-4 and TRBJ1-6; 9 bases agree with TRBD1. This CDR3 spans 16 amino acids. V trimming: 4 bases; J trimming: 7 bases; junction bases outside the gene matches: 8. This CDR3 reads CASSYSDRGRNSPLHF. CDR3 DNA sequence: TGTGCCAGCAGTTACTCAGACAGGGGGAGGAATTCACCCCTCCACTTT.

As to this clonotype: The junction differs from germline at one of its ends, possibly a read error. The rearrangement uses TRBV4-1 and TRBJ2-3; 12 bases align to TRBD2. The CDR3 is made up of 15 amino acids. CDR1 and CDR2 (germline): MGHRA, YSYEKL. The CDR3 protein is CASSQTSGRTGTQYF. The CDR3 DNA sequence: TGCGCCAGCAGCCAGACTAGCGGGAGAACAGGTACGCAGTATTTT.

The rearrangement joins TRBV2 to TRBJ1-2, with D unresolved. Per germline, CDR1 SNHLY and CDR2 FYNNEI. Trimming shortened V by 4 bases and J by 8 bases, and 14 bases separated the two germline ends. This CDR3 spans 13 amino acids. CDR3 protein: CASSAPLTSGYTF. CDR3 bases: TGTGCCAGCAGTGCCCCTCTAACGAGCGGCTACACCTTC.

This chain uses TRBV20-1 with TRBJ2-7; weak D call: TRBD2 (6 bases). Trimming pared 3 bases from V and 0 bases from J, leaving 15 bases between. CDR1 is DFQATT and CDR2 is SNEGSKA in the germline V gene (reference sequence). The CDR3 loop spans 15 amino acids. CDR3 residues: CSARIVAGLSYEQYF. DNA of the CDR3: TGCAGTGCTAGGATTGTGGCGGGACTCTCCTACGAGCAGTACTTC.

The chain is built from TRBV7-9 and TRBJ1-5, with D maybe TRBD1 (5 bases). This CDR3 contains 18 residues. Looked up from germline, CDR1 is SEHNR and CDR2 is FQNEAQ (reference sequence). V was cut by 3 bases and J by 7 bases, with 25 bases left in between. The DNA for the CDR3 is TGTGCCAGCAGCTTGGGCCCGGGGGAGGGCAGGCTGATCCAGCCCCAGCATTTT. Translating it yields CASSLGPGEGRLIQPQHF.

The chain joins TRBV29-1 to TRBJ2-1, with 9 positions matching TRBD1. The CDR3 length is 12 residues. Losses at the gene ends were 6 bases for V and 8 bases for J; bases not matched to a gene: 5. Per germline, CDR1 SQVTM and CDR2 ANQGSEA. The CDR3 DNA sequence: TGCAGCGTGGGACAGGGCTTGGATGAGCAGTTCTTC. Translation gives CSVGQGLDEQFF.

The chain recombines TRBV7-2 with TRBJ1-4, with unresolved D. V lost 5 bases and J lost 4, with 5 bases in between. Germline V gives CDR1 SGHTA, CDR2 FQGNSA. The CDR3 has 12 residues. CDR3 loop: CASSHFNEKLFF. The CDR3 coding sequence is TGTGCCAGCAGCCATTTTAATGAAAAACTGTTTTTT.

The sample holds one count of this clonotype. V gene TRBV6-2 or TRBV6-3 combines with J gene TRBJ2-5, with D perhaps matching TRBD2 (6 bases). This CDR3 has 18 amino acids. Trimming left V 2 bases short and J 0 bases short, with 19 bases between. Germline CDR1 and CDR2: MNHEY and SVGEGT. In DNA form, the CDR3 reads TGTGCCAGCAGTTACGCCCTACTAGCCGACACCAACCAAGAGACCCAGTACTTC. Protein sequence: CASSYALLADTNQETQYF.

The gene calls are TRBV20-1 and TRBJ2-5; D remains unclear. CDR1 DFQATT and CDR2 SNEGSKA come from the germline V gene (reference sequence). The CDR3 has 11 residues. V dropped 6 bases and J dropped 5 bases, with 10 bases sitting between them. For the CDR3, the DNA is TGCAGTGCCACATATATGGAGACCCAGTACTTC. The encoded protein is CSATYMETQYF.

This clonotype was detected many times. The chain carries TRBV20-1 and TRBJ2-7, with 10 bases aligning to TRBD2. The CDR3 covers 14 residues. V was clipped by 4 bases and J by 2 bases; unmatched bases: 5. The germline V gene has CDR1 DFQATT and CDR2 SNEGSKA (reference sequence). The CDR3 here is CSAMTSGSTYEQYF. CDR3 nucleotides: TGCAGTGCTATGACTAGCGGGTCTACCTACGAGCAGTACTTC.

The chain employs TRBV29-1 and TRBJ2-4; 9 nucleotides line up with TRBD1. With the DNA end fitting TRBJ2-7 better, the J assignment may be wrong. The CDR3 runs 16 residues. The germline V gene has CDR1 SQVTM and CDR2 ANQGSEA. CDR3 DNA sequence: TGCAGCGTTGAAGCTCCGGGGACAGGGTTCTCCTACGAGCAGTACTTC. It codes for CSVEAPGTGFSYEQYF.